The 27 T cell receptor beta chains in this list originate from one sample, sequenced in a study of radiation and T cells in renal cell carcinoma. Treatment of the sample: treatment-naive control, cytoreductive nephrectomy. Measured with immunoSEQ multiplex PCR; TCRdb has only the in-frame clones, and not every one. This table has some 20,000 clones, around half appearing once. The sample was tumor tissue, taken from a patient whose treatment was nephrectomy without radiotherapy. These receptors originate from a human donor with renal cell carcinoma.

The J gene is TRBJ1-5, the V gene TRBV5-1; 7 bases agree with TRBD1. The CDR3 extends over 14 amino acids. Germline V gives CDR1 SGHRS, CDR2 YFSETQ. After removal of 5 bases from V and 6 bases from J, the junction contained 8 bases not matched to a gene. The CDR3 region has the DNA TGCGCCAGCAGACCAGACAGGGAAGGTCAGCCCCAGCATTTT. Protein: CASRPDREGQPQHF.

V usage is TRBV18 and J usage is TRBJ1-1; maybe TRBD1 (6 bases). V lost 7 bases and J 6 bases, leaving 15 bases between the germline ends. Germline V gene data show CDR1 as KGHSH and CDR2 as LQKENI. CDR3 length equals 13 residues. The CDR3 region is CASLTRGHPEAFF. The CDR3 nucleotides read TGTGCCAGCTTAACCAGGGGTCACCCTGAAGCTTTCTTT.

The chain combines TRBV7-8 with TRBJ1-5, with D maybe TRBD1 (5 bases). The CDR3 loop spans 16 amino acids. V lost 5 bases and J 3 bases, leaving 17 bases between the germline ends. The germline CDR1 and CDR2 sequences are SGHVS and FQNEAQ. This CDR3 is CASSPSGDGYNQPQHF. CDR3 nucleotides: TGTGCCAGCAGCCCGAGCGGGGACGGTTACAATCAGCCCCAGCATTTT.

The V call is TRBV7-9, the J call TRBJ2-7; no clear D. This CDR3 spans 16 amino acids. With 2 bases removed from V and 3 bases from J, the gap between germline ends came to 17 bases. Germline loops: CDR1 SEHNR, CDR2 FQNEAQ (reference sequence). Here the CDR3 DNA reads TGTGCCAGCAGCTTATATCCAGCCAACTACAACTACGAGCAGTACTTC. Its protein is CASSLYPANYNYEQYF.

This chain links TRBV18 with TRBJ1-2, with 12 bases aligning to TRBD1. Per the germline V gene, CDR1 is KGHSH and CDR2 is LQKENI. Trimming removed 2 bases from V and 3 bases from J; junction bases left unmatched: 4. The CDR3 length is 16 residues. The CDR3 loop is CASSPTGTGGYYGYTF. The CDR3, as DNA: TGTGCCAGCTCACCAACAGGGACAGGGGGCTACTATGGCTACACCTTC.

This chain's CDR3 is CSVEGGREADTQYF. CDR3 coding DNA: TGCAGCGTTGAGGGGGGGCGCGAGGCAGATACGCAGTATTTT. The V and J genes are TRBV29-1 and TRBJ2-3; D may be TRBD2 (7 bases). Trimming stripped 3 bases from V and 4 bases from J, with 14 bases between. CDR3 length: 14 residues. Germline values: CDR1 SQVTM, CDR2 ANQGSEA.

This clone was detected ten times or more. CDR3 nucleotides: TGTGCCAGCAGCACCCGACATGGTACGAGCTCCTATAATTCACCCCTCCACTTT. Protein product: CASSTRHGTSSYNSPLHF. The V call is TRBV14, the J call TRBJ1-6, with D unresolved. The germline V gene has CDR1 SGHDN and CDR2 FVKESK. The CDR3 contains 18 residues. The V and J ends lost 5 bases and 0 bases respectively, with 17 bases between them.

The rearrangement joins TRBV5-1 to TRBJ2-2; TRBD1 matches 8 bases. The V and J ends lost 0 bases and 4 bases, in that order; junction bases with no gene match: 11. CDR3 length: 18 residues. Germline values: CDR1 SGHRS, CDR2 YFSETQ. The CDR3 sequence is CASSLVHRTGWGTGELFF. The CDR3 nucleotides read TGCGCCAGCAGCTTGGTTCATAGGACAGGGTGGGGCACCGGGGAGCTGTTTTTT.

This clone was seen repeatedly, ten times or more. J is TRBJ1-1 and V is TRBV30, with D possibly being TRBD1 (5 bases). The germline V and J ends were trimmed by 5 bases and 11 bases, with 15 bases remaining between them. The CDR3 totals 11 residues. Per the germline V gene, CDR1 is GTSNPN and CDR2 is SVGIG (reference sequence). In DNA, the CDR3 is TGTGCCTGGGGGCAGGGTAGGATGGCTTTCTTT. As protein: CAWGQGRMAFF.

This clone came up a few times. V is TRBV6-1 and J is TRBJ1-3; tentative D call: TRBD1 (5 bases). The V end lost 11 bases, the J end lost 0 bases, and 11 bases lay between the germline ends. The CDR3 runs to 13 residues. In germline, CDR1 is MNHNS, CDR2 SASEGT. CDR3 protein: CAAGSSSGNTIYF. The CDR3 DNA is TGTGCCGCAGGGAGTAGCTCTGGAAACACCATATATTTT.

This clone was picked up a small number of times. The same CDR3 also results from other DNA sequences found in this sample. The chain couples TRBV7-3 to TRBJ2-5; 7 nucleotides align to TRBD1. The V gene end was trimmed by 5 bases and the J gene end by 4 bases; junction bases not matched to a gene: 7. CDR3 length: 14 amino acids. From germline, CDR1 is SGHTA and CDR2 FQGTGA. CDR3 protein: CASSRQGRGETQYF. CDR3 sequence (DNA): TGTGCCAGCAGCCGACAGGGTCGAGGAGAGACCCAGTACTTC. Full variable domain (outside the CDR3, taken from reference TRBV7-3 and TRBJ2-5): GAGVSQTPSNKVTEKGKYVELRCDPISGHTALYWYRQSLGQGPEFLIYFQGTGAADDSGLPNDRFFAVRPEGSVSTLKIQRTERGDSAVYLCASSRQGRGETQYFGPGTRLLVL.

The chain links TRBV25-1 to TRBJ2-5; weak D call: TRBD2 (5 bases). Trimming shortened V by 1 base and J by 1 base, and 10 bases separated the two germline ends. The CDR3 totals 15 residues. CDR1 and CDR2 from the germline V gene are MGHDK and SYGVNS. The CDR3 region is CASSEWTPSQETQYF. Written as DNA, the CDR3 is TGTGCCAGCAGTGAATGGACTCCCTCCCAAGAGACCCAGTACTTC.

This clone appeared a few times. This chain uses TRBV11-2 with TRBJ1-1; no reliable D call. Trimming stripped 4 bases from V and 8 bases from J, with 11 bases between. Germline lookup yields CDR1 SGHAT and CDR2 FQNNGV. The CDR3 consists of 12 residues. CDR3 residues: CASSSSGLEAFF. The CDR3 coding sequence is TGTGCCAGCAGCTCGTCGGGCTTGGAAGCTTTCTTT. The complete variable domain, with remaining parts taken from reference TRBV11-2 and TRBJ1-1, reads EAGVAQSPRYKIIEKRQSVAFWCNPISGHATLYWYQQILGQGPKLLIQFQNNGVVDDSQLPKDRFSAERLKGVDSTLKIQPAKLEDSAVYLCASSSSGLEAFFGQGTRLTVV.

This clone was seen just once. The rearrangement joins TRBV4-3 to TRBJ1-2; D is ambiguous. Trimming removed 0 bases from V and 4 bases from J, with 15 bases in between. Germline CDR1 LGHNA, CDR2 YSLEER. CDR3 length: 16 amino acids. In DNA form, the CDR3 reads TGCGCCAGCAGCCAAGATCCCCGCGGGGATATCTATGGCTACACCTTC. Amino acids: CASSQDPRGDIYGYTF.

The rearrangement joins TRBV7-9 to TRBJ2-7, with D possibly being TRBD1 or TRBD2 (6 bases each). CDR1 SEHNR and CDR2 FQNEAQ come from the germline V gene (reference sequence). The CDR3 contains 16 residues. Trimming removed 5 bases from V and 3 bases from J, with 20 bases in between. The DNA for the CDR3 is TGTGCCAGCAGCCAAGGAGGGGGTCCCCTTTTCTACGAGCAGTACTTC. This translates into CASSQGGGPLFYEQYF.

V usage is TRBV5-8 and J usage is TRBJ2-5; no clear D. V was clipped by 2 bases and J by 5 bases, with 7 bases between them. Germline loops: CDR1 SGHTS, CDR2 YDEGEE. The CDR3 covers 12 residues. The chain's CDR3 is CASSFGMETQYF. The CDR3 coding sequence is TGTGCCAGCAGCTTTGGTATGGAGACCCAGTACTTC.

The chain employs TRBV18 and TRBJ2-7; D is perhaps TRBD1 (5 bases). Trimming took off 6 bases at V and 5 bases at J, with 11 bases between the two ends. Germline V CDR1 and CDR2: KGHSH, LQKENI. This CDR3 has 12 residues. The CDR3 loop reads CASSDSLDEQYF. Written as DNA, the CDR3 is TGTGCCAGCTCCGACAGTTTGGACGAGCAGTACTTC.

The table lists this clone with a count of one. The CDR3: CASSRFNEKLFF. DNA for the CDR3: TGTGCCAGCAGCCGCTTTAATGAAAAACTGTTTTTT. This chain joins TRBV5-4 and TRBJ1-4, with no clear D. The V end was cut by 4 bases, the J end by 4 bases, with 5 bases between. This CDR3 spans 12 amino acids. Germline V gene data show CDR1 as SGHNT and CDR2 as YYREEE (reference sequence).

The chain uses TRBV27 and TRBJ1-1, with 8 bases aligning to TRBD1. The V segment lost 4 bases and the J segment 5 bases; nucleotides outside the gene matches: 6. Germline CDR1 MNHEY, CDR2 SMNVEV (reference sequence). The CDR3 sequence is 14 residues long. In nucleotides, the CDR3 is TGTGCCAGCAGTTACACAGGGGGAGTTACTGAAGCTTTCTTT. Translating it yields CASSYTGGVTEAFF.

This clone was counted a few times. This sequence joins TRBV19 and TRBJ1-1, with 7 nucleotides matching TRBD1. Trimming took 3 bases from V and 5 from J; bases not matched to a gene: 3. The CDR3 has 13 residues. Germline CDR1 and CDR2: LNHDA and SQIVND (reference sequence). CDR3 DNA sequence: TGTGCCAGTAGTATGACAGGGAGTACTGAAGCTTTCTTT. It translates to CASSMTGSTEAFF.

The sample holds a few counts of this clone. This chain links TRBV27 with TRBJ1-1, with a possible D match to TRBD1 (5 bases). Germline-derived CDR1 and CDR2 are MNHEY and SMNVEV (reference sequence). V was pared by 5 bases and J by 11 bases, with 15 bases between. The CDR3 contains 12 residues. For the CDR3, the DNA is TGTGCCAGCAGTCCCGATCGGCGGGGGGCTTTCTTT. This translates into CASSPDRRGAFF.

V gene TRBV9 combines with J gene TRBJ1-6, with 9 bases lining up with TRBD1. Losses at the gene ends were 1 base for V and 9 bases for J; bases not matched to a gene: 5. Germline lookup yields CDR1 SGDLS and CDR2 YYNGEE. This CDR3 spans 15 amino acids. The CDR3 nucleotides read TGTGCCAGCAGCGTACAGGGACAGGGCTCTTCACCCCTCCACTTT. It is translated as CASSVQGQGSSPLHF.

The chain couples TRBV15 to TRBJ2-5, with D maybe TRBD2 (6 bases). Trimming shortened V by 1 base and J by 4 bases, and 16 bases separated the two germline ends. The CDR3 runs to 16 residues. Germline V gives CDR1 LNHNV, CDR2 YYDKDF (reference sequence). The CDR3 DNA sequence: TGTGCCACCAGCAGAGGGGGCGGGGCCGGAGTAGAGACCCAGTACTTC. Its translation: CATSRGGGAGVETQYF. Combining the CDR3 with reference TRBV15 and TRBJ2-5 gives the whole variable domain DAMVIQNPRYQVTQFGKPVTLSCSQTLNHNVMYWYQQKSSQAPKLLFHYYDKDFNNEADTPDNFQSRRPNTSFCFLDIRSPGLGDTAMYLCATSRGGGAGVETQYFGPGTRLLVL.

DNA of the CDR3: TGTGCCAGCAGCTTAGGGGGACAGGGTTGGTACTCTGGCTACACCTTC. It specifies CASSLGGQGWYSGYTF. The chain links TRBV7-8 to TRBJ1-2; TRBD1 matches 9 bases. The CDR3 is made up of 16 amino acids. The ends lost 1 base at V and 7 bases at J; junction bases unmatched: 10. Germline-derived CDR1 and CDR2 are SGHVS and FQNEAQ. Complete variable domain (other parts from reference TRBV7-8 and TRBJ1-2): GAGVSQSPRYKVAKRGQDVALRCDPISGHVSLFWYQQALGQGPEFLTYFQNEAQLDKSGLPSDRFFAERPEGSVSTLKIQRTQQEDSAVYLCASSLGGQGWYSGYTFGSGTRLTVV.

The genes are TRBV10-3 and TRBJ2-7; D possibly corresponds to TRBD1 (5 bases). Germline CDR1 and CDR2: ENHRY and SYGVKD. The CDR3 is 15 amino acids. The V end lost 4 bases, the J end lost 3 bases, and 16 bases lay between the germline ends. CDR3 nucleotides: TGTGCCATCAGTGGGGGCCCTGCAGGCCTCTACGAGCAGTACTTC. Amino acid sequence: CAISGGPAGLYEQYF.

This chain links TRBV7-2 with TRBJ2-3; 13 bases fit TRBD2. This CDR3 region has 16 residues. Germline lookup yields CDR1 SGHTA and CDR2 FQGNSA. Trimming cost V 4 bases and J 9 bases; bases outside gene matches: 10. CDR3 nucleotides: TGTGCCAGCAGCTCTAGACTAGCGGGGGGTCTGGGGACGCAGTATTTT. It yields the protein CASSSRLAGGLGTQYF.

This rearrangement joins TRBV7-9 to TRBJ2-2, with D unclear. The V end lost 1 base, the J end lost 7 bases, and 13 bases lay between the germline ends. The CDR3 sequence is 15 residues long. Germline V gene sequence: CDR1 SEHNR, CDR2 FQNEAQ (reference sequence). The CDR3 sequence: CASSLGRVIGGELFF. The CDR3 coding sequence is TGTGCCAGCAGCTTAGGAAGGGTTATTGGCGGGGAGCTGTTTTTT.